This T cell receptor beta chain derives from a study of T cells in Graves' hyperthyroidism and ophthalmopathy. General study results and limits: Blood also contained most expanded thyroid clonotypes above 0.001.

Stable disease denoted Graves' hyperthyroidism without ophthalmopathy progression within 18 months. Orbital computed tomography, thyroid ultrasound, serum thyroxine and TRAb, and clinical symptoms together informed the diagnoses. TCR beta CDR3 sequences were amplified from RNA transcripts. A first-round RT-PCR of the TCR CDR3 used the HTBI primer set. TCRdb used MiXCR to reprocess the multiplex PCR reads, holding one entry per CDR3 protein. Of hundreds of thousands of distinct CDR3 sequences listed, around 15% were seen once; the top ten hold around 18%. As regards this clonotype: Antigen specificity is unknown.

The CDR3 is made up of 13 amino acids. Trimming removed 3 bases from V and 0 bases from J, with 6 bases in between. From germline, CDR1 is LNHDA and CDR2 SQIVND (reference sequence). The rearrangement joins TRBV19 to TRBJ2-7; no firm D call. The clonotype was recovered from a woman aged 18-29 years with Graves' hyperthyroidism. Material: blood. The CDR3 nucleotides read TGTGCCAGTAGTATTTCAGTCTCCTACGAGCAGTACTTC. Translated, it gives CASSISVSYEQYF.